These T cell receptor beta chains were read from a single sample in a study of T-cell memory formation after mild COVID-19. From the 5' RACE reads, TCRdb called clonotypes with MiXCR, one entry per CDR3 protein. This table holds under 300,000 distinct CDR3 sequences, around 8% found once. Source material: PBMCs or a T cell subset sorted from them (not recorded which). Receptors originate from a young man who had mild COVID-19 (a few samples of this study predate the infection). Cell type and time point are not known. Both conserved end residues are trimmed from each CDR3. Fields, in order: V gene, J gene, CDR3 protein.

TRBV10-3	TRBJ2-1	AIATSGRLTDNEQF
TRBV7-9	TRBJ2-1	ASSLGWGIDNEQF
TRBV12-3/TRBV12-4	TRBJ2-2	ASSSRRGASPGNTGELF
TRBV4-1	TRBJ1-5	ASSQGQGGFQPQH
TRBV5-1	TRBJ2-5	ASSLAIGDQETQY
TRBV2	TRBJ1-6	ASSRQGTSPLH
TRBV6-5	TRBJ1-1	ASRETGGTEAF
TRBV6-5	TRBJ1-2	ASSDRTGHGYGYT
TRBV2	TRBJ2-3	ASRGLGAGEFTDTQY
TRBV10-3	TRBJ1-1	AISDRENTEAF
TRBV5-1	TRBJ1-1	ASSSNPGLKNTEAF
TRBV9	TRBJ1-4	ASSVEGTYGKLF
TRBV12-3/TRBV12-4	TRBJ2-7	ASSLGYPRLH
TRBV7-3	TRBJ2-3	ASSSRDTQY
TRBV4-1	TRBJ2-7	ASSQSGGMGEQY
TRBV9	TRBJ2-1	ASSPRGSGGPRNEQF
TRBV6-6	TRBJ2-4	ASGDGKNIQY
TRBV20-1	TRBJ2-2	SVPARQGVDTGELF
TRBV28	TRBJ1-5	ASSPRVYSNQPQH
TRBV15	TRBJ2-5	ATSRATLEETQY
TRBV7-8	TRBJ2-1	ASSPPRSTGEQF
TRBV7-9	TRBJ2-2	ASSPPSGLNTGELF
TRBV20-1	TRBJ2-7	SARDRSHYEQY
TRBV7-2	TRBJ1-5	ASSLFQGSSQPQH
TRBV6-2/TRBV6-3	TRBJ2-1	ASSFYGQGGYNEQF
TRBV20-1	TRBJ1-5	SASGGDSQPQH
TRBV6-5	TRBJ1-3	ASREGRTGNTIY
TRBV20-1	TRBJ1-5	SARDVGRENQPQH
TRBV28	TRBJ1-5	ASRGTAQH